The present entry profiles one TCR beta chain with its context. Antigen specificity is unknown. A read error may account for a junction end that differs from germline. The CDR3 spans 15 residues. The sample belongs to a study of identical twins' blood T cells. Findings and limits, study-wide: Twin repertoire similarity may partly reflect shared environment. Twins shared about as many clonotypes as their cloneset sizes predicted.

A previously described protocol, modified, built RNA-based TCR cDNA libraries. Each CDR3 protein is one row after TCRdb ran MiXCR on the 5' RACE reads. The sample records hundreds of thousands of distinct CDR3 sequences, about 28% being singletons. The sequenced sample consisted of PBMCs. The source is a woman between 18 and 55 years old in good health. The chain combines TRBV12-3 or TRBV12-4 with TRBJ1-3; D is unresolved. The CDR3 sequence is CARSLGQAIRDTIYF. For the CDR3, the DNA is TGTGCCAGGAGTTTGGGTCAGGCGATACGGGACACCATATATTTT.